These 5 T cell receptor beta chains originate from one sample sequenced in a study of shared clonotypes between healthy human individuals. Terminally differentiated effector memory CD45RA+ cells were left out of the naive CD8 fraction, which was CD45RO-negative and positively selected for CCR7. Libraries were prepared by immunoSEQ multiplex PCR; TCRdb keeps only in-frame clonotypes and omits some of them. This table has around 1.9 million clones, about 93% appearing once. Sequencing was done on a sample of naive CD8+ T cells from PBMCs. Receptor source: a man younger than 30 in good health. Some clones in this sample may be carry-over from other donors' samples.

The chain recombines TRBV4-3 with TRBJ1-2; D possibly corresponds to TRBD1 (6 bases). This CDR3 comprises 16 residues. V was trimmed by 3 bases and J by 6 bases, leaving 20 bases between them. Germline V gene data show CDR1 as LGHNA and CDR2 as YSLEER. The CDR3 coding sequence is TGCGCCAGCAGCCAGGTACAGGGTAGCGTCCGAGATGGCTACACCTTC. Translating it yields CASSQVQGSVRDGYTF.

V and J are TRBV10-3 and TRBJ2-2, with 16 bases that match TRBD2. Germline CDR1 is ENHRY and CDR2 is SYGVKD. This CDR3 comprises 17 residues. The junction had 4 bases not matched to a gene; V was cut back by 2 bases and J by 7 bases. This chain's CDR3 is CAISEGTSGRARGELFF. Written as DNA, the CDR3 is TGTGCCATCAGTGAGGGGACTAGCGGGAGGGCACGCGGGGAGCTGTTTTTT.

The chain recombines TRBV9 with TRBJ2-3, with D perhaps being TRBD1 or TRBD2 (5 bases each). The V end was cut by 0 bases, the J end by 4 bases, with 15 bases between. Germline V lookup: CDR1 SGDLS, CDR2 YYNGEE. The CDR3 runs 16 residues. The CDR3 is CASSVDRQGEADTQYF. CDR3 DNA: TGTGCCAGCAGCGTAGATCGGCAGGGAGAGGCAGATACGCAGTATTTT.

V and J are TRBV11-3 and TRBJ2-1; D may match TRBD1 or TRBD2 (5 bases each). The CDR3 covers 14 residues. CDR1 and CDR2 (germline): SGHNT, YENEEA. V dropped 5 bases and J dropped 5 bases, with 13 bases sitting between them. The CDR3 reads CASSPRDRHNEQFF. The CDR3 coding sequence is TGTGCCAGCAGCCCCCGGGACCGTCACAATGAGCAGTTCTTC.

The chain carries TRBV9 and TRBJ2-6; 9 nucleotides align to TRBD1. Germline V gene sequence: CDR1 SGDLS, CDR2 YYNGEE. This CDR3 spans 16 amino acids. Trimming cost V 6 bases and J 0 bases; bases outside gene matches: 4. The CDR3: CASTGTGSSGANVLTF. The CDR3 DNA follows: TGTGCCAGCACCGGGACAGGGAGCTCTGGGGCCAACGTCCTGACTTTC. The full variable domain, its missing parts supplied by reference TRBV9 and TRBJ2-6, is DSGVTQTPKHLITATGQRVTLRCSPRSGDLSVYWYQQSLDQGLQFLIQYYNGEERAKGNILERFSAQQFPDLHSELNLSSLELGDSALYFCASTGTGSSGANVLTFGAGSRLTVL.